Listed below are T cell receptor beta chains from one sample, sequenced in a study of blood T cell repertoires in COVID-19. Libraries were prepared by immunoSEQ multiplex PCR; TCRdb keeps only in-frame clonotypes and omits some of them. The data hold about 54,000 clones, with about four fifths observed a single time. Sequenced input: peripheral blood. The origin of the receptors is a woman aged 55-75 years with acute or convalescent COVID-19. Both conserved end residues are part of each CDR3. D genes are given only for firm matches. Some rows mark clone size as missing; the rest say once, few, many or name a class of expanded clone.

j_gene,abundance,v_gene,d_gene,len,CDR3nt,CDR3aa
TRBJ2-1,-,TRBV10-3,-,14,TGTGCCATCAGTGAAGGACTACTCTACAATGAGCAGTTCTTC,CAISEGLLYNEQFF
TRBJ1-3,-,TRBV25-1,-,16,TGTGCCAGCAGTAACATACGGACAGAATCTGGAAACACCATATATTTT,CASSNIRTESGNTIYF
TRBJ2-2,few,TRBV11-2,-,15,TGTGCCAGCAGCTTATACGGGGGGCAATCCGGGGAGCTGTTTTTT,CASSLYGGQSGELFF
TRBJ1-5,-,TRBV27,-,14,TGTGCCAGCAGTTTAGGGTTGACGGGAGAGCCCCAGCATTTT,CASSLGLTGEPQHF
TRBJ2-7,-,TRBV4-1,-,16,TGCGCCAGCAGCCACCCCGACGCGGGAATCACCTACGAGCAGTACTTC,CASSHPDAGITYEQYF
TRBJ1-2,-,TRBV28,-,16,TGTGCCAGCAGTCTGGAAGGGACTGCACGAGTCTATGGCTACACCTTC,CASSLEGTARVYGYTF
TRBJ1-4,few,TRBV5-4,-,13,TGTGCCAGCAGCTTGGGTGCGGCTGGAAAACTGTTTTTT,CASSLGAAGKLFF
TRBJ1-2,few,TRBV6-5,-,15,TGTGCCAGCAGTTATGAGGGAACAGCTGTGAGGGGCTACACCTTC,CASSYEGTAVRGYTF
TRBJ1-2,-,TRBV30,-,13,TGTGCCTGGAGCCGGGATACTAACTATGGCTACACCTTC,CAWSRDTNYGYTF
TRBJ1-1,few,TRBV5-4,TRBD1,16,TGTGCCAGCAGCCCGGGACAGGGGGCAACGGGCACTGAAGCTTTCTTT,CASSPGQGATGTEAFF
TRBJ2-2,-,TRBV7-2,-,18,TGTGCCAGCAGCTCCCCACCGGGACACCTCCCGGGGACCGGGGAGCTGTTTTTT,CASSSPPGHLPGTGELFF
TRBJ2-2,-,TRBV6-5,-,14,TGTGCCAGCAGTAGGGACACAAACACCGGGGAGCTGTTTTTT,CASSRDTNTGELFF
TRBJ1-4,-,TRBV25-1,-,14,TGTGCCAGCAGTGCCGCAGGGGCCGGGGAAAAACTGTTTTTT,CASSAAGAGEKLFF
TRBJ1-1,-,TRBV11-2,-,14,TGTGCCAGCACCCTGGCGGAGGTGAACACTGAAGCTTTCTTT,CASTLAEVNTEAFF
TRBJ2-2,-,TRBV11-2,-,13,TGTGCCAGCATTCCGGAGATCACCGGGGAGCTGTTTTTT,CASIPEITGELFF
TRBJ2-1,-,TRBV7-6,-,15,TGTGCCAGCAGCTTAACCACGCGGGGCTTCGATGAGCAGTTCTTC,CASSLTTRGFDEQFF
TRBJ1-1,once,TRBV11-2,TRBD1,13,TGTGCCAGCAGCCCCGGGACAGGGGGCTATGCTTTCTTT,CASSPGTGGYAFF
TRBJ1-4,-,TRBV3-1/TRBV3-2,TRBD1,15,TGTGCCAGCAGCCCCGTACAGGGGGCTGGAGGAAAACTGTTTTTT,CASSPVQGAGGKLFF
TRBJ2-3,once,TRBV5-1,-,15,TGCGCCAGCAGGAACGTTTGGGCTAGCACAGATACGCAGTATTTT,CASRNVWASTDTQYF
TRBJ2-3,-,TRBV12-5,-,15,TGTGCTAGTGGTTTGGTAGGGGCAGCAGCAGATACGCAGTATTTT,CASGLVGAAADTQYF
TRBJ2-1,-,TRBV6-6,-,13,TGTGCCAGCCTTAAATTATCCTACAATGAGCAGTTCTTC,CASLKLSYNEQFF
TRBJ2-3,-,TRBV5-5,-,13,TGTGCCAGCGACAGGTTTAGGCCAGATACGCAGTATTTT,CASDRFRPDTQYF
TRBJ1-3,-,TRBV5-4,-,17,TGTGCCAGCAGCTTGGGTGTCCAGGGCTTCTCTGGAAACACCATATATTTT,CASSLGVQGFSGNTIYF
TRBJ1-2,-,TRBV27,-,15,TGTGCCAGCAGTTTATCGACGACAGGTGTTTATGGCTACACCTTC,CASSLSTTGVYGYTF
TRBJ1-5,-,TRBV18,-,13,TGTGCCAGCTCTAGCTCCAGCAATCAGCCCCAGCATTTT,CASSSSSNQPQHF
TRBJ1-6,-,TRBV12-3/TRBV12-4,TRBD1,12,TGTGCCACCCGACAGGGTAATTCACCCCTCCACTTT,CATRQGNSPLHF
TRBJ2-2,-,TRBV9,-,14,TGTGCCAGCAGCGTAGTACCGGGGGCCGGGGAGCTGTTTTTT,CASSVVPGAGELFF
TRBJ2-5,once,TRBV12-3/TRBV12-4,TRBD2,12,TGTGCCAGCAGTACTAGCGAAGAGACCCAGTACTTC,CASSTSEETQYF
TRBJ1-1,-,TRBV30,TRBD1,14,TGTGCCTGGACCGGAGGGACAGGGAACACTGAAGCTTTCTTT,CAWTGGTGNTEAFF
TRBJ2-2,-,TRBV7-8,-,14,TGTGCCAGCAGCTTAGGCCGGGGCACCGGGGAGCTGTTTTTT,CASSLGRGTGELFF
TRBJ2-7,-,TRBV10-3,TRBD1,14,TGTGCCATCCGACAGGGGGCGATAGCCTACGAGCAGTACTTC,CAIRQGAIAYEQYF
TRBJ2-7,few,TRBV25-1,TRBD1,14,TGTGCCAGCAGTGAAGACAGGGTCCCCTACGAGCAGTACTTC,CASSEDRVPYEQYF
TRBJ2-7,-,TRBV20-1,-,10,TGCAGTGCTGAAGCTAACGAGCAGTACTTC,CSAEANEQYF
TRBJ1-2,few,TRBV19,-,14,TGTGCCAGTAGCAAAACCCGTTCAGGACTTGGCTACACCTTC,CASSKTRSGLGYTF
TRBJ2-1,-,TRBV7-3,TRBD2,16,TGTGCCAGCAGCTTATTCCCCTTAGCGGGGGGAGGTGAGCAGTTCTTC,CASSLFPLAGGGEQFF
TRBJ2-1,few,TRBV3-1/TRBV3-2,-,13,TGTGCCAGCAGCCGCGGGGGCACCAATGAGCAGTTCTTC,CASSRGGTNEQFF
TRBJ2-7,once,TRBV24-1,TRBD2,15,TGTGCCACCAGTGACACCGGACTAGCGGCCTCCGAGCAGTACTTC,CATSDTGLAASEQYF
TRBJ1-3,-,TRBV19,-,13,TGTGCCAGTAAGCGGGCCGAGTTAAACACCATATATTTT,CASKRAELNTIYF
TRBJ1-4,-,TRBV3-1/TRBV3-2,TRBD1,14,TGTGCCAGCAGCCCGACAGGGCCTAATGAAAAACTGTTTTTT,CASSPTGPNEKLFF
TRBJ1-1,-,TRBV2,-,11,TGTGCCAGCAGTGAACGGGGGGAAGCTTTCTTT,CASSERGEAFF
TRBJ1-1,-,TRBV3-1/TRBV3-2,-,14,TGTGCCAGCAGCCAAGCGTCAGGGGTCACTGAAGCTTTCTTT,CASSQASGVTEAFF
TRBJ1-1,few,TRBV7-2,-,13,TGTGCCAGCAGCACTGACGGGAGGGCTGAAGCTTTCTTT,CASSTDGRAEAFF
TRBJ2-1,-,TRBV2,TRBD2,22,TGTGCCAGCAGTGAAGCCGCGATAGGTCTAGCGGGGGCCCGAAGCTCCTACAATGAGCAGTTCTTC,CASSEAAIGLAGARSSYNEQFF
TRBJ1-2,-,TRBV5-4,TRBD1,15,TGTGCCAGCAGCTCACAGGGGCGACGCATCTATGGCTACACCTTC,CASSSQGRRIYGYTF
TRBJ2-1,once,TRBV27,TRBD1,15,TGTGCCAGCAGTTTATCCGGGACAGGGAATACGGAGCAGTTCTTC,CASSLSGTGNTEQFF
TRBJ1-5,-,TRBV30,-,13,TGTGCCTGGAGTGTACGCGGGAATCAGCCCCAGCATTTT,CAWSVRGNQPQHF
TRBJ1-4,few,TRBV2,TRBD1,15,TGTGCCAGCAGTGAAACCGGGACAGGGAACGAAAAACTGTTTTTT,CASSETGTGNEKLFF
TRBJ2-7,-,TRBV15,-,12,TGTGCCACCAGCAGAGACCGCTACGAGCAGTACTTC,CATSRDRYEQYF
TRBJ1-4,-,TRBV18,-,14,TGTGCCAGCTCACCAGACAGGATGACTGAAAAACTGTTTTTT,CASSPDRMTEKLFF
TRBJ2-2,-,TRBV4-2,TRBD2,16,TGTGCCAGCAGCCCCCGGGCTAGCGGGAGTTCCGGGGAGCTGTTTTTT,CASSPRASGSSGELFF
TRBJ2-1,-,TRBV7-3,TRBD1,16,TGTGCCAGCAGCCTCCGGGACAGGGGGTCCTACAATGAGCAGTTCTTC,CASSLRDRGSYNEQFF
TRBJ1-4,-,TRBV28,-,14,TGTGCCAGCAGTTTACAGGGAGGGGCTGAAAAACTGTTTTTT,CASSLQGGAEKLFF
TRBJ1-5,-,TRBV19,-,16,TGTGCCAGTAGTTCTCGACAGGAAAGAGACAATCAGCCCCAGCATTTT,CASSSRQERDNQPQHF
TRBJ1-5,-,TRBV12-3/TRBV12-4,-,12,TGTGCCAGCAGTTTCAGCGGGGGGCCCCAGCATTTT,CASSFSGGPQHF